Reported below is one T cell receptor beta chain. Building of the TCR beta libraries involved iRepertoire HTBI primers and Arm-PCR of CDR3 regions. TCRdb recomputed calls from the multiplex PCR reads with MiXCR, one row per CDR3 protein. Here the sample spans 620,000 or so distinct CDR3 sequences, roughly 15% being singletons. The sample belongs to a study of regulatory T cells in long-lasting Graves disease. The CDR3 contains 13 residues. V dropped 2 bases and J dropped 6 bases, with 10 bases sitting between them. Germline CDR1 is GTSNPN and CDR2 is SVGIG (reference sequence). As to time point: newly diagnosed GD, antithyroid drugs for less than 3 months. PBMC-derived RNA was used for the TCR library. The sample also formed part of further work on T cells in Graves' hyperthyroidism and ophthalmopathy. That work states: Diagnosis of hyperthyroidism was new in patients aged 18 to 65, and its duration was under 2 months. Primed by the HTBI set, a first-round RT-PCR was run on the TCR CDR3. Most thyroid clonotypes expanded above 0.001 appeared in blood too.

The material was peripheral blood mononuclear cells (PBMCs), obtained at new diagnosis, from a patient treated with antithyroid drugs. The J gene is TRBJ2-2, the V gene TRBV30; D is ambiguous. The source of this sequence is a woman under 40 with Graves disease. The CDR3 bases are TGTGCCTGGAGTTATAGTGGGTCCGGGGAGCTGTTTTTT. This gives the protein CAWSYSGSGELFF.